Each of the 28 T cell receptor beta chains below was sequenced from the same sample in a study of T cell changes during pregnancy in multiple sclerosis. Profiled with immunoSEQ multiplex PCR; TCRdb holds only in-frame clones, not every one. The profile covers tens of thousands of clones, with over 80% appearing a single time and just under 2% taken by the ten largest. Specimen: peripheral blood, collected in the third trimester of pregnancy. The receptors come from a female donor in good health, enrolled as a control in a pregnancy study.

V usage is TRBV27 and J usage is TRBJ1-1, with 9 positions matching TRBD1. Germline V gene data show CDR1 as MNHEY and CDR2 as SMNVEV (reference sequence). After removal of 5 bases from V and 4 bases from J, the junction contained 14 bases not matched to a gene. The CDR3 is 17 residues long. CDR3 protein: CASSPQGTGNLGTEAFF. CDR3 coding DNA: TGTGCCAGCAGTCCGCAGGGGACAGGGAACCTGGGCACTGAAGCTTTCTTT.

This chain joins TRBV19 and TRBJ1-2, with D maybe TRBD1 (5 bases). The CDR3 runs to 15 residues. The V end lost 5 bases, the J end lost 8 bases, and 21 bases lay between the germline ends. CDR1 and CDR2 (germline): LNHDA, SQIVND (reference sequence). The DNA for the CDR3 is TGTGCCAGTAGTGGAGCTTGGGGCAGGCCGGGCGGCTACACCTTC. This codes for CASSGAWGRPGGYTF.

The chain uses TRBV1 and TRBJ2-5; TRBD2 reflects the table's D call only, with no check against the DNA. TRBV1 is annotated as a pseudogene. This CDR3 comprises 19 residues. CDR3 sequence reads: CTSSQQTSGGPLYQETQYF. The CDR3 DNA is TGCACCAGCAGCCAACAGACTAGCGGGGGGCCCCTGTACCAAGAGACCCAGTACTTC.

The chain carries TRBV6-5 and TRBJ1-2; a possible D gene is TRBD1 (5 bases). The CDR3 runs to 16 residues. V was trimmed by 2 bases and J by 3 bases, leaving 16 bases between them. Germline V gene data show CDR1 as MNHEY and CDR2 as SVGAGI. CDR3 sequence (DNA): TGTGCCAGCAGTTACACTTTGGGGCTTCGCCACTATGGCTACACCTTC. It specifies CASSYTLGLRHYGYTF.

CDR3 sequence (DNA): TGTGCCAGCAGTGGCAAGCGGGACTCCTACAATGAGCAGTTCTTC. Translating gives CASSGKRDSYNEQFF. The chain employs TRBV28 and TRBJ2-1, with 7 bases that match TRBD2. This CDR3 region has 15 residues. Germline values: CDR1 MDHEN, CDR2 SYDVKM. Losses at the gene ends were 5 bases for V and 0 bases for J; bases not matched to a gene: 4.

The J gene is TRBJ1-2, the V gene TRBV7-9, with D perhaps TRBD1 (6 bases). The V gene lost 5 bases and the J gene lost 3 bases, with 16 bases spanning the gap. Germline CDR1 is SEHNR and CDR2 is FQNEAQ (reference sequence). CDR3 length: 15 residues. The CDR3 here is CASSAPGHHDYGYTF. CDR3 DNA: TGTGCCAGCAGCGCTCCGGGACACCATGACTATGGCTACACCTTC.

This clone has just one count. The V gene is TRBV7-9, the J gene TRBJ2-1; 7 nucleotides line up with TRBD2. The CDR3 consists of 15 residues. V trimming: 5 bases; J trimming: 6 bases; junction bases outside the gene matches: 10. CDR1 SEHNR and CDR2 FQNEAQ come from the germline V gene (reference sequence). CDR3 sequence reads: CASSPKLREGNEQFF. The CDR3 DNA sequence: TGTGCCAGCAGCCCAAAGCTCAGGGAGGGCAATGAGCAGTTCTTC.

The rearrangement joins TRBV21-1 to TRBJ1-3; whether TRBD1, the table's D call, matches the DNA was not checked. TRBV21-1 is a pseudogene segment. This CDR3 has 17 residues. The DNA of the CDR3 is TGTGCCAGCAGCCTCATCGCACCGGGACAGGGGAGAAACACCATATATTTT. Its protein product is CASSLIAPGQGRNTIYF.

J is TRBJ2-5 and V is TRBV5-1; D is perhaps TRBD2 (6 bases). Germline V CDR1 and CDR2: SGHRS, YFSETQ. The CDR3 is made up of 15 amino acids. Trimming removed 3 bases from V and 4 bases from J, with 16 bases in between. The CDR3 DNA is TGCGCCAGCAGCTATGGGGCCTCGCGGGGAGAGACCCAGTACTTC. Translation: CASSYGASRGETQYF.

This chain connects TRBV5-1 to TRBJ2-7, with 11 bases identical to TRBD1. With V trimmed by 3 bases and J by 7 bases, 3 bases remained unmatched. The CDR3 contains 13 residues. Germline V gene data show CDR1 as SGHRS and CDR2 as YFSETQ. CDR3 nucleotide sequence: TGCGCCAGCAGCTGGACAGGGGGCGAGGAGCAGTACTTC. Translating it yields CASSWTGGEEQYF.

The chain employs TRBV29-1 and TRBJ2-7; a weak D match, TRBD1 (7 bases). The germline V gene has CDR1 SQVTM and CDR2 ANQGSEA. This CDR3 has 16 amino acids. V lost 6 bases and J lost 2, with 23 bases in between. The CDR3 loop is CSVAKGGDWEAYEQYF. The CDR3 DNA is TGCAGCGTGGCGAAAGGGGGCGATTGGGAGGCCTACGAGCAGTACTTC.

This sequence joins TRBV20-1 and TRBJ2-1; D is undetermined. The germline V gene has CDR1 DFQATT and CDR2 SNEGSKA (reference sequence). V lost 3 bases, J lost 6 bases, and 3 bases lay in between. CDR3 size: 10 residues. The DNA for the CDR3 is TGCAGTGCTAGGGCCAATGAGCAGTTCTTC. This gives the protein CSARANEQFF.

V and J are TRBV28 and TRBJ1-1; perhaps TRBD1 as D (5 bases). This CDR3 comprises 13 residues. The ends were cut back, 6 bases at V and 2 bases at J, with 10 bases in the middle. Germline CDR1 MDHEN, CDR2 SYDVKM. The CDR3 DNA sequence: TGTGCCAGCAGCTGGGGGGGAAACACTGAAGCTTTCTTT. Amino acid sequence: CASSWGGNTEAFF. Looking up the rest from reference TRBV28 and TRBJ1-1 gives the full variable domain: DVKVTQSSRYLVKRTGEKVFLECVQDMDHENMFWYRQDPGLGLRLIYFSYDVKMKEKGDIPEGYSVSREKKERFSLILESASTNQTSMYLCASSWGGNTEAFFGQGTRLTVV.

V and J are TRBV18 and TRBJ2-7; weak D call: TRBD1 (6 bases). The CDR3 sequence is 15 residues long. Between the trimmed V and J ends, which lost 0 bases and 6 bases, there was a span of 15 bases. In germline, CDR1 is KGHSH, CDR2 LQKENI. CDR3 bases: TGTGCCAGCTCACCACCCCAAGGGGGAAGTTCCGAGCAGTACTTC. Its translation: CASSPPQGGSSEQYF.

In this sample, this clone turned up once. This sequence joins TRBV28 and TRBJ2-7, with 10 positions matching TRBD1. This CDR3 has 17 residues. Germline trimming cut 8 bases from V and 0 bases from J; bases unmatched to any gene: 13. Germline CDR1 MDHEN, CDR2 SYDVKM. CDR3 loop: CASGRTGGARSSYEQYF. CDR3 DNA: TGTGCCAGCGGGAGGACAGGGGGTGCCAGAAGCTCCTACGAGCAGTACTTC. The whole variable domain, filled in from reference TRBV28 and TRBJ2-7, reads DVKVTQSSRYLVKRTGEKVFLECVQDMDHENMFWYRQDPGLGLRLIYFSYDVKMKEKGDIPEGYSVSREKKERFSLILESASTNQTSMYLCASGRTGGARSSYEQYFGPGTRLTVT.

The chain has TRBV7-9 and TRBJ2-2; 7 positions match TRBD2. Germline CDR1 is SEHNR and CDR2 is FQNEAQ (reference sequence). V gave up 3 bases and J gave up 0 bases; unmatched junction bases: 7. This CDR3 is built from 17 residues. CDR3 protein: CASSFRMAGANTGELFF. The CDR3 region has the DNA TGTGCCAGCAGCTTCAGGATGGCGGGGGCGAACACCGGGGAGCTGTTTTTT.

The J gene is TRBJ2-1, the V gene TRBV11-2; 12 bases are shared with TRBD1. CDR3 length: 15 residues. V lost 5 bases to trimming and J lost 10 bases; unmatched junction nucleotides: 9. The germline V gene encodes CDR1 SGHAT and CDR2 FQNNGV. CDR3 nucleotide sequence: TGTGCCAGCAGCCTCGGGACAGGGGGCACGTGGGAGCAGTTCTTC. It is translated as CASSLGTGGTWEQFF.

V usage is TRBV10-3 and J usage is TRBJ2-7, with D hard to call. V lost 0 bases to trimming and J lost 0 bases, with 9 bases between them. This CDR3 is 15 amino acids long. CDR1 and CDR2 from the germline V gene are ENHRY and SYGVKD. As DNA, the CDR3 is TGTGCCATCAGTGAGTCATCTTTGAGCTCCTACGAGCAGTACTTC. This encodes CAISESSLSSYEQYF.

The chain recombines TRBV27 with TRBJ1-1, with D unclear. V lost 0 bases and J 7 bases, leaving 15 bases between the germline ends. The CDR3 contains 15 residues. Germline loops: CDR1 MNHEY, CDR2 SMNVEV (reference sequence). CDR3: CASSLSSVQRVEAFF. In DNA form, the CDR3 reads TGTGCCAGCAGTTTATCTAGTGTTCAGAGGGTTGAAGCTTTCTTT.

There are a few counts of this clone. This chain joins TRBV7-6 and TRBJ2-7, with TRBD2 matching over 8 bases. This CDR3 has 14 amino acids. V gave up 7 bases and J gave up 3 bases; unmatched junction bases: 8. Germline CDR1 is SGHVS and CDR2 is FNYEAQ. CDR3 sequence (DNA): TGTGCCAGCACCCCCGACGGGGGGGGCTACGAGCAGTACTTC. It translates to CASTPDGGGYEQYF.

The chain employs TRBV2 and TRBJ2-3; TRBD2 aligns across 7 bases. The CDR3 loop spans 15 amino acids. CDR1 and CDR2 (germline): SNHLY, FYNNEI. V lost 1 base and J lost 2; bases outside the gene matches: 3. The CDR3 reads CASSEVAGHTDTQYF. DNA of the CDR3: TGTGCCAGCAGTGAAGTAGCGGGCCACACAGATACGCAGTATTTT.

V gene TRBV29-1 combines with J gene TRBJ2-5; D remains unclear. CDR1 is SQVTM, CDR2 ANQGSEA, per germline. The CDR3 totals 12 residues. Between the trimmed V and J ends, which lost 3 bases and 5 bases, there was a span of 10 bases. The CDR3 bases are TGCAGCGTTGACTCCCGAGTTGAGACCCAGTACTTC. Amino acids: CSVDSRVETQYF.

The chain links TRBV28 to TRBJ2-4; no definite D call. From germline, CDR1 is MDHEN and CDR2 SYDVKM. The CDR3 totals 11 residues. The V end was cut by 7 bases, the J end by 5 bases, with 6 bases between. CDR3 bases: TGTGCCAGCACTACGGAAAACATTCAGTACTTC. Its translation: CASTTENIQYF.

This rearrangement joins TRBV7-2 to TRBJ1-1; D is ambiguous. Germline CDR1 reads SGHTA; CDR2 reads FQGNSA. V lost 2 bases, J lost 4 bases, and 5 bases lay in between. CDR3 size: 12 residues. For the CDR3, the DNA is TGTGCCAGCAGCTTAACCAGCACTGAAGCTTTCTTT. It encodes CASSLTSTEAFF. The full variable domain, its missing parts supplied by reference TRBV7-2 and TRBJ1-1, is GAGVSQSPSNKVTEKGKDVELRCDPISGHTALYWYRQSLGQGLEFLIYFQGNSAPDKSGLPSDRFSAERTGGSVSTLTIQRTQQEDSAVYLCASSLTSTEAFFGQGTRLTVV.

The rearrangement joins TRBV7-9 to TRBJ2-1; possibly TRBD1 for D (5 bases). The CDR3 loop spans 14 amino acids. Germline CDR1 reads SEHNR; CDR2 reads FQNEAQ (reference sequence). Trimming left V 6 bases short and J 10 bases short, with 19 bases between. The CDR3 is CASSDSQGLEEQFF. The CDR3 DNA sequence: TGTGCCAGCAGTGATTCGCAGGGTCTGGAGGAGCAGTTCTTC. The full variable domain, with the rest looked up from reference TRBV7-9 and TRBJ2-1, is DTGVSQNPRHKITKRGQNVTFRCDPISEHNRLYWYRQTLGQGPEFLTYFQNEAQLEKSRLLSDRFSAERPKGSFSTLEIQRTEQGDSAMYLCASSDSQGLEEQFFGPGTRLTVL.

The chain is built from TRBV30 and TRBJ1-1, with 7 nucleotides matching TRBD1. This CDR3 comprises 13 residues. Germline CDR1 reads GTSNPN; CDR2 reads SVGIG (reference sequence). Unmatched junction bases numbered 9, after V lost 8 bases and J lost 3 bases. The CDR3 loop is CAGHRGRHTEAFF. The CDR3 bases are TGTGCCGGTCACAGGGGTAGGCACACTGAAGCTTTCTTT. Full variable domain (rest looked up from reference TRBV30 and TRBJ1-1): SQTIHQWPATLVQPVGSPLSLECTVEGTSNPNLYWYRQAAGRGLQLLFYSVGIGQISSEVPQNLSASRPQDRQFILSSKKLLLSDSGFYLCAGHRGRHTEAFFGQGTRLTVV.

The J gene is TRBJ1-4, the V gene TRBV6-5; 7 bases fit TRBD1. The CDR3 length is 11 residues. Trimming took 6 bases from V and 11 from J; bases not matched to a gene: 3. Germline CDR1 and CDR2: MNHEY and SVGAGI. As DNA, the CDR3 is TGTGCCAGCAGAAGGGACAGCAAACTGTTTTTT. This translates into CASRRDSKLFF.

V gene TRBV2 combines with J gene TRBJ1-1, with D unresolved. Between the trimmed V and J ends, which lost 6 bases and 1 base, there was a span of 9 bases. Germline CDR1 SNHLY, CDR2 FYNNEI. This CDR3 comprises 13 residues. CDR3 region: CASRSQPNTEAFF. The CDR3 region has the DNA TGTGCCAGCAGGTCACAGCCGAACACTGAAGCTTTCTTT.